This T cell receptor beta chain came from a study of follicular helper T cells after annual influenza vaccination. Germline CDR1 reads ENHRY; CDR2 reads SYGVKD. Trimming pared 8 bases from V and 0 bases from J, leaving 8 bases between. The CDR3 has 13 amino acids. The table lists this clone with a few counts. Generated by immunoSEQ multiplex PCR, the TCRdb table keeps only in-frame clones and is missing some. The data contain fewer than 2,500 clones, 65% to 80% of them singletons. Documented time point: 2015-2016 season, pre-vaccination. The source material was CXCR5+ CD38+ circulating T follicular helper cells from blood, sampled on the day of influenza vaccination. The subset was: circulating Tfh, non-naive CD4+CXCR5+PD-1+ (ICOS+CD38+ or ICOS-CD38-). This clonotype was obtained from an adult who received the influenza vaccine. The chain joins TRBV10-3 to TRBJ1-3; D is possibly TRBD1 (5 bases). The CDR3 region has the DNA TGTGCCATCCGTACAGGCTCTGGAAACACCATATATTTT. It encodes CAIRTGSGNTIYF.